A selection of T cell receptor beta chains follows, all from one sample in a study of blood T cell repertoires in COVID-19. The repertoire was sequenced with immunoSEQ multiplex PCR; TCRdb's copy has only in-frame clones and lacks some. Of under 200,000 clones in the sample, 70% to 90% are singletons; the top ten hold 20% to 25%. Sequenced input: peripheral blood. Receptors originate from a man aged 55 to 70 with active or convalescent COVID-19. The conserved cysteine and the conserved F or W are not part of the CDR3 here. The order of the fields is CDR3 length, J gene, clone size, V gene, CDR3 protein. Rows may omit the clone size; those that give it use once, few, many or a size class.

len: 12; j_gene: TRBJ2-5; abundance: once; v_gene: TRBV27; CDR3aa: ASSWTGPKETQY
len: 11; j_gene: TRBJ1-1; abundance: few; v_gene: TRBV7-8; CDR3aa: ASSLPNRGEAF
len: 15; j_gene: TRBJ2-5; abundance: -; v_gene: TRBV13; CDR3aa: ASSLWTSGSQQETQY
len: 13; j_gene: TRBJ2-5; abundance: -; v_gene: TRBV7-9; CDR3aa: ASSQRQEGKETQY
len: 13; j_gene: TRBJ2-2; abundance: -; v_gene: TRBV5-1; CDR3aa: ASRSTGRSTGELF
len: 13; j_gene: TRBJ2-2; abundance: -; v_gene: TRBV10-3; CDR3aa: AISEKQGHTGELF
len: 11; j_gene: TRBJ2-5; abundance: -; v_gene: TRBV5-4; CDR3aa: ASSFKTQETQY
len: 14; j_gene: TRBJ2-3; abundance: -; v_gene: TRBV11-2; CDR3aa: ASSFLAGVGTDTQY
len: 14; j_gene: TRBJ2-1; abundance: once; v_gene: TRBV5-1; CDR3aa: ASSDPGTSGINEQF
len: 13; j_gene: TRBJ2-3; abundance: -; v_gene: TRBV12-5; CDR3aa: ASGLGLTNTDTQY
len: 11; j_gene: TRBJ1-1; abundance: -; v_gene: TRBV27; CDR3aa: ASSPRQNTEAF
len: 10; j_gene: TRBJ1-2; abundance: once; v_gene: TRBV29-1; CDR3aa: SVWGQGRSYT
len: 11; j_gene: TRBJ1-1; abundance: -; v_gene: TRBV5-1; CDR3aa: ASSLVGGAEAF
len: 13; j_gene: TRBJ2-1; abundance: -; v_gene: TRBV5-1; CDR3aa: ASSLEVGRQNEQF
len: 13; j_gene: TRBJ2-3; abundance: -; v_gene: TRBV5-1; CDR3aa: ASSSTSGDIDTQY
len: 13; j_gene: TRBJ1-6; abundance: -; v_gene: TRBV5-1; CDR3aa: ASSLGTGTESPLH
len: 13; j_gene: TRBJ2-5; abundance: -; v_gene: TRBV11-2; CDR3aa: ASSLPARGRETQY
len: 11; j_gene: TRBJ2-7; abundance: -; v_gene: TRBV7-3; CDR3aa: ASWTGRSYEQY
len: 12; j_gene: TRBJ2-5; abundance: -; v_gene: TRBV5-1; CDR3aa: ASSRGGTEETQY
len: 10; j_gene: TRBJ2-1; abundance: -; v_gene: TRBV11-2; CDR3aa: ASSQGLAGEF
len: 11; j_gene: TRBJ1-2; abundance: once; v_gene: TRBV11-2; CDR3aa: ASSNTGGRGYT
len: 11; j_gene: TRBJ1-5; abundance: -; v_gene: TRBV12-3/TRBV12-4; CDR3aa: ASSTQGIKPQH
len: 14; j_gene: TRBJ1-3; abundance: -; v_gene: TRBV15; CDR3aa: ATSREGLSSGNTIY
len: 15; j_gene: TRBJ2-5; abundance: -; v_gene: TRBV5-1; CDR3aa: ASRAGTSKGIQETQY
len: 13; j_gene: TRBJ1-1; abundance: -; v_gene: TRBV18; CDR3aa: ASTFTPGSNTEAF
len: 12; j_gene: TRBJ1-6; abundance: once; v_gene: TRBV7-2; CDR3aa: ASSRDRGGSPLH
len: 12; j_gene: TRBJ2-7; abundance: -; v_gene: TRBV5-6; CDR3aa: ASSDTGQGNEQY
len: 10; j_gene: TRBJ2-3; abundance: -; v_gene: TRBV6-6; CDR3aa: ASHSGLDYKY
len: 12; j_gene: TRBJ2-1; abundance: -; v_gene: TRBV18; CDR3aa: ASSPGHSYNEQF
len: 13; j_gene: TRBJ1-1; abundance: -; v_gene: TRBV16; CDR3aa: ASSRSVGGNTEAF
len: 13; j_gene: TRBJ1-6; abundance: -; v_gene: TRBV7-6; CDR3aa: ASSFAGTANSPLH
len: 16; j_gene: TRBJ2-3; abundance: -; v_gene: TRBV4-2; CDR3aa: ASSQDWGSGGATDTQY
len: 13; j_gene: TRBJ2-1; abundance: -; v_gene: TRBV2; CDR3aa: ASRAGGTRNNEQF
len: 16; j_gene: TRBJ2-3; abundance: -; v_gene: TRBV4-1; CDR3aa: ASSQDLTSGGGTDTQY
len: 11; j_gene: TRBJ1-6; abundance: -; v_gene: TRBV2; CDR3aa: ASSPRADSPLH
len: 12; j_gene: TRBJ2-3; abundance: -; v_gene: TRBV18; CDR3aa: ASSPRTGTDTQY
len: 14; j_gene: TRBJ2-5; abundance: -; v_gene: TRBV5-1; CDR3aa: ASSGRLAGGQETQY
len: 12; j_gene: TRBJ1-1; abundance: -; v_gene: TRBV19; CDR3aa: ASTGQGRDTEAF
len: 9; j_gene: TRBJ1-1; abundance: few; v_gene: TRBV29-1; CDR3aa: SVVGQGEAF
len: 14; j_gene: TRBJ1-2; abundance: -; v_gene: TRBV18; CDR3aa: ASSPWSQGADYGYT
len: 13; j_gene: TRBJ1-2; abundance: -; v_gene: TRBV3-1/TRBV3-2; CDR3aa: ASSQEGSFNYGYT